This T cell receptor beta chain was captured in a study of immune cell composition in non-small cell lung cancer (dated by TCRdb to about 2017). About the full investigation: Histologic subtype, mainly lung adenocarcinoma or squamous cell carcinoma, was assigned on the basis of H&E together with p63, CK5, Napsin A and TTF-1 immunohistochemistry. Adaptive Biotechnologies TCR-beta sequencing was carried out on some 35 paired NSCLC tumour and non-adjacent lung specimens, as well as on around 24 tumour-only specimens. In supplementary cohort #1, which comprised about eleven lung adenocarcinoma cases, paired tumour/lung TCR-beta sequencing was performed and TIL populations were generated so that tumour reactivity could be assessed. The subtype comparisons left out a handful of tumour specimens with TCR-beta data because those specimens were rare histological subtypes. Summary of the overall study and its limitations: Across some ten adenocarcinoma cases, TIL tumour reactivity correlated strongly with maximal tumour-associated clone frequency but not with overall clonality. The reactivity cohort included only around ten cases, and whether tumour-reactive clones share sequences with the dominant in vivo tumour-associated clones was not shown. No significant correlation was found between tumour TCR-beta clonality and smoking pack-years. Nearly half of NSCLC cases had tumour-associated clones >0.5%, with approximately 76% of squamous carcinomas showing such clones compared with approximately 34% of adenocarcinomas.

A two-step multiplex PCR amplified TCR-beta CDR3 regions from genomic DNA, and the second step of the PCR added Illumina-compatible adaptors. As a commercial immunoSEQ service, TCR-beta immunosequencing was carried out on an Illumina platform. The original pipeline was this. Repertoires were described by productive clonality and by Top 10 Clones, which is the percentage of T-cell templates coming from the ten most frequent sequences. Values for productive clonality spanned 0 to 1, where a value of 1 indicated a monoclonal population. Sequences comprising at least 0.1% of tumour T-cell templates but absent from matched non-adjacent lung were defined as tumour-associated clones and were identified via log10 scatter plots. Student's t-tests were used for two-group comparisons, ANOVA for comparisons across stages, and linear regression for relationships, with analyses done in GraphPad Prism7 and R. Sourced from immuneACCESS, this table was stored by TCRdb with only in-frame sequences that have V and J called. A share of the clones is absent; for the studies checked, an unresolved V gene accounts for under half, and the remainder has no known explanation. The V and J calls and the clone size are those of that table, but D and trimming were determined from the DNA. A total of some 2,600 clones appear in this sample, 73% of them only once. Less than 20% of the sample is taken by the ten largest.

Normal lung samples came from the same patient and consisted of non-adjacent lung tissue collected as far from the tumour as possible, at a distance of at least 3 cm. From frozen aliquots of unsorted single-cell suspensions, genomic DNA was isolated using the QIAamp DNA kit. Tissues arrived within 2 hours after resection and were immediately processed into single-cell suspensions. Tissue was broken up mechanically, digested enzymatically with DNase I, collagenase I and hyaluronidase for about 29 minutes at 37 degrees C, and then filtered and RBC-lysed. Between the V and J ends, shortened by 6 bases and 0 bases respectively, the junction contains 9 bases. The cysteine opens and the phenylalanine closes a CDR3 of 13 amino acids. Left in the record is the CDR3 DNA by itself, 39 bases read in frame from the first base. In the germline V gene (reference sequence), CDR1 corresponds to GTSNPN and CDR2 to SVGIG.

As a fraction of the sample, this clone is large (0.1 to 1%). Its antigen specificity is not known. No base quality information exists; no much larger clone differs at one position. These data are also associated with another study on CD4 T cells in lung cancer. The second study's authors report: The study screened blood T cells of NSCLC patients for responses to candidate mutation-encoded neoepitopes and isolated neoantigen-specific CD4+ T-cell clones and TCRs. A few patients undergoing curative-intent resections for stage I-III non-small cell lung cancer provided the tumor and non-adjacent lung tissue. Aged 60 to 69 when blood was donated, the resected patients, most of whom were former smokers, had either lung adenocarcinoma or squamous cell carcinoma. Before blood donation, patients had received treatments including platinum chemotherapy, and some received nivolumab or pembrolizumab. Some blood-derived responses might reflect in vitro priming of naive T cells or cross-reactivity rather than memory responses to the cancer. Deep sequencing of TCRB was used to follow the frequency of neoantigen-specific clonotypes in tumor resections, non-adjacent lung and cultured T-cell products. The kit provider's software was used to analyze TCRB sequence data, and Fisher's exact test was applied to assess tumor enrichment of clonotype templates.

The clonotype was recovered from a human donor with non-small cell lung cancer. Sequencing was carried out using non-adjacent lung tissue. The receptor chain draws on TRBV30 and TRBJ1-3, with no confidently assigned D gene. CDR3 region: CACSGPSGNTIYF. The DNA sequence follows: TGTGCCTGTTCAGGTCCCTCTGGAAACACCATATATTTT.